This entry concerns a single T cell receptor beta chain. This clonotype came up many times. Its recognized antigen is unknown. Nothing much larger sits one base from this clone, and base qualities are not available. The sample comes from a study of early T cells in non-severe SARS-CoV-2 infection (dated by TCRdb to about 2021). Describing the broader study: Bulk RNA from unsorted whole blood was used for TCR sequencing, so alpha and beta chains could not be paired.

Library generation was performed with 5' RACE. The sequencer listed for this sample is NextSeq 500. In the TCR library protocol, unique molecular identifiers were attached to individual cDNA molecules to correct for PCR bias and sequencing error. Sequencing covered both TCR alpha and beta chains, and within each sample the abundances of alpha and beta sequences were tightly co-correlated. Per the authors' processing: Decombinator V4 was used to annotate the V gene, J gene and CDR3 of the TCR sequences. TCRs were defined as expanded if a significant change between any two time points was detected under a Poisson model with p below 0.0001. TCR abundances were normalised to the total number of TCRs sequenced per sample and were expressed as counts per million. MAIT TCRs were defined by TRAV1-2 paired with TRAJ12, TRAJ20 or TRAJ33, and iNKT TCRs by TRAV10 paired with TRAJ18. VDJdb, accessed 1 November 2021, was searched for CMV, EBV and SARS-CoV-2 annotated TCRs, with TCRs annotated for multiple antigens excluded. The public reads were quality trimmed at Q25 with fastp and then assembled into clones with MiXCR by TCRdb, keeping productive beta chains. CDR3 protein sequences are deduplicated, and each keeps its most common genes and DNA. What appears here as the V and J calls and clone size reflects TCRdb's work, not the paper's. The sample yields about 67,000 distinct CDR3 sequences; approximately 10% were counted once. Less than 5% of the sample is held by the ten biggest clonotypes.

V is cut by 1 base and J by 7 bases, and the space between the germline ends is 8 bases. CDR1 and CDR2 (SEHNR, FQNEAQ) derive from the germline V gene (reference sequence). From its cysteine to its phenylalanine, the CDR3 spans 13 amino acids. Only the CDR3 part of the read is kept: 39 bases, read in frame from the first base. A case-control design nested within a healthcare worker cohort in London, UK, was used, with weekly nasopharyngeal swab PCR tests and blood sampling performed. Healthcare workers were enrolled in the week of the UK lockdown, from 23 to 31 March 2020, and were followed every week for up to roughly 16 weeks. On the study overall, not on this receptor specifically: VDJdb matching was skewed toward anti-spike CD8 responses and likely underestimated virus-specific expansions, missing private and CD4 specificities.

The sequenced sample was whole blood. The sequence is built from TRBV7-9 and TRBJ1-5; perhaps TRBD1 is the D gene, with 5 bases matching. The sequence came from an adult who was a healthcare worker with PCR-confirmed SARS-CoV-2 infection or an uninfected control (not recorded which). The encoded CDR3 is CASSLGGVQPQHF. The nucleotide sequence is TGTGCCAGCAGCTTAGGGGGCGTGCAGCCCCAGCATTTT.